These 15 T cell receptor beta chains were sequenced from one sample in a study of blood T cells in healthy people across ages (dated by TCRdb to 2014 to 2015). Library preparation used 5' RACE. Sequencer: Illumina HiSeq 2500. A second PCR of about 7 to 12 cycles was run with a J-beta primer mix and a sample-barcoded 5' primer. The public sequencing data were trimmed at Q25 with fastp and processed into clonotypes with MiXCR by TCRdb, which kept only in-frame beta chains. CDR3 protein sequences are deduplicated, and each keeps its most common genes and DNA. For this sample the table gives more than 750,000 distinct CDR3 sequences, of which about 28% were detected only once. Roughly 10% of the sample belongs to the ten largest clones. The same sample was also used in a study of T cells of mothers and their children.

Sequencing used blood. The receptor set was obtained from a woman in her 40s in good health.

The sample holds a few counts of this clonotype. The V gene is TRBV6-5, the J gene TRBJ1-1; the D is unclear. Trimming removed 7 bases from V and 4 bases from J, with 13 bases in between. From germline, CDR1 is MNHEY and CDR2 SVGAGI. The CDR3 has 13 residues. This CDR3 is CASILRAGTEAFF. CDR3 nucleotides: TGTGCCAGCATACTTAGGGCGGGCACTGAAGCTTTCTTT.

The chain has TRBV20-1 and TRBJ1-2, with D unclear. V was shortened by 4 bases and J by 8 bases, with 14 bases between the two germline ends. CDR1 is DFQATT and CDR2 is SNEGSKA in the germline V gene (reference sequence). CDR3 length: 12 residues. The CDR3 DNA follows: TGCAGTGCTATGGGCCACCGAGGGGGCTACACCTTC. Translated: CSAMGHRGGYTF.

The chain couples TRBV12-3 or TRBV12-4 to TRBJ2-7; 8 nucleotides line up with TRBD2. CDR3 length: 15 amino acids. V trimming: 1 base; J trimming: 5 bases; junction bases outside the gene matches: 7. The CDR3: CASSLVRGGRNEQYF. The CDR3 DNA reads as TGTGCCAGCAGTTTAGTACGGGGGGGCCGGAACGAGCAGTACTTC.

This clonotype was detected a few times. The chain links TRBV5-1 to TRBJ2-5; TRBD2 aligns across 9 bases. The CDR3 length is 14 residues. The J segment lost 5 bases and the V segment lost 4 bases, leaving 6 bases of the junction unmatched. The germline CDR1 and CDR2 sequences are SGHRS and YFSETQ. CDR3 nucleotides: TGCGCCAGCAGCACCGGGACTAGCCGTGAGACCCAGTACTTC. Its translation is CASSTGTSRETQYF.

Ten or more counts support this clonotype. CDR3 in DNA: TGCGCCAGCAGCCAACCGGCGGGACAGAAAAATTCACCCCTCCACTTT. The encoded protein is CASSQPAGQKNSPLHF. V usage is TRBV5-1 and J usage is TRBJ1-6, with 7 bases that match TRBD1. CDR1 SGHRS and CDR2 YFSETQ come from the germline V gene. CDR3 size: 16 residues. The V gene end was trimmed by 4 bases and the J gene end by 7 bases; junction bases not matched to a gene: 11.

This clonotype was observed many times. This rearrangement joins TRBV7-2 to TRBJ2-7; 8 bases match TRBD1. The CDR3 is 15 amino acids. Per the germline V gene, CDR1 is SGHTA and CDR2 is FQGNSA. V was pared by 4 bases and J by 2 bases, with 7 bases of the junction left unmatched. The CDR3 region has the DNA TGTGCCAGCAGCTCCGACAGGGGCCTCACCTACGAGCAGTACTTC. This sequence encodes CASSSDRGLTYEQYF.

The V gene is TRBV13, the J gene TRBJ2-1; 7 positions agree with TRBD1. J lost 3 bases, V lost 5 bases, and 7 bases had no gene match. Germline CDR1 is PRHDT and CDR2 is FYEKMQ (reference sequence). This CDR3 has 15 residues. The DNA of the CDR3 is TGTGCCAGCAGCGACCGGGACAGCTACTACAATGAGCAGTTCTTC. Its protein product is CASSDRDSYYNEQFF.

V usage is TRBV12-3 or TRBV12-4 and J usage is TRBJ2-3, with a tentative D call TRBD1 (7 bases). The V and J ends lost 8 bases and 13 bases respectively, with 25 bases between them. The CDR3 spans 14 residues. The CDR3: CASVPAGGTDMEYF. CDR3 nucleotides: TGTGCCAGCGTCCCGGCAGGGGGGACAGATATGGAGTATTTT.

This clonotype was observed a handful of times. Here the CDR3 DNA reads TGTGCCACCAGTGAGTGGACTAGCGGGGGGGCTAATGAGCAGTTCTTC. Its protein is CATSEWTSGGANEQFF. The rearrangement uses TRBV24-1 and TRBJ2-1; TRBD2 agrees at 15 bases. Germline assignment: CDR1 KGHDR and CDR2 SFDVKD. The V and J ends lost 4 bases and 7 bases, in that order; junction bases with no gene match: 4. The CDR3 spans 16 residues.

Turning to this clonotype: This clone may be a read error of a much larger clone one base away. The chain employs TRBV9 and TRBJ1-4; D is undetermined. CDR1 SGDLS and CDR2 YYNGEE come from the germline V gene. The CDR3 spans 15 residues. CDR3 in DNA: TGTGCCAACAGCGCCCGAGCAACTCCGGCTGAAAAACTGTTTTTT. Translating gives CANSARATPAEKLFF.

This clonotype was seen a handful of times. This chain links TRBV20-1 with TRBJ1-2; 9 bases match TRBD1. Germline V gene lookup returns CDR1 DFQATT and CDR2 SNEGSKA (reference sequence). With 3 bases clipped from V and 4 bases from J, the junction kept 15 bases outside the gene matches. The CDR3 spans 17 residues. The CDR3 DNA reads TGCAGTGCTAGGCATCCGGGACAGGGCGGGGTTGGCTATGGCTACACCTTC. Amino acid sequence: CSARHPGQGGVGYGYTF.

In DNA, the CDR3 is TGTGCCAGCAGCGTAGGATACCGACTAGCGCGAGAGACCCAGTACTTC. Protein product: CASSVGYRLARETQYF. V and J are TRBV9 and TRBJ2-5, with 8 bases fitting TRBD2. Germline lookup yields CDR1 SGDLS and CDR2 YYNGEE. The CDR3 extends over 16 amino acids. V lost 0 bases, J lost 4 bases, and 8 bases stayed unmatched. The complete variable domain, with remaining parts taken from reference TRBV9 and TRBJ2-5, reads DSGVTQTPKHLITATGQRVTLRCSPRSGDLSVYWYQQSLDQGLQFLIQYYNGEERAKGNILERFSAQQFPDLHSELNLSSLELGDSALYFCASSVGYRLARETQYFGPGTRLLVL.

This sequence joins TRBV12-3 or TRBV12-4 and TRBJ1-1; possibly TRBD1 for D (5 bases). Trimming left V 7 bases short and J 1 base short, with 13 bases between. The CDR3 has 14 amino acids. CDR3 amino acids: CASTLSGQNTEAFF. CDR3 DNA sequence: TGTGCCAGCACTCTATCCGGACAGAACACTGAAGCTTTCTTT.

This chain links TRBV12-3 or TRBV12-4 with TRBJ2-3; the D gene is possibly TRBD2 (6 bases). The CDR3 contains 15 residues. V lost 6 bases and J lost 4, with 17 bases in between. CDR3 DNA: TGTGCCAGCAGCACGCGGGGAGTGAGCGCAGATACGCAGTATTTT. It translates to CASSTRGVSADTQYF.

This clonotype has at least ten counts. The gene calls are TRBV3-1 and TRBJ2-7; no reliable D call. Trimming took 3 bases from V and 0 from J, leaving 6 bases between them. Germline V CDR1 and CDR2: LGHDT, YNNKEL (reference sequence). The CDR3 length is 13 residues. The CDR3 loop is CASSHLSSYEQYF. Here the CDR3 DNA reads TGTGCCAGCAGCCATCTCAGCTCCTACGAGCAGTACTTC.